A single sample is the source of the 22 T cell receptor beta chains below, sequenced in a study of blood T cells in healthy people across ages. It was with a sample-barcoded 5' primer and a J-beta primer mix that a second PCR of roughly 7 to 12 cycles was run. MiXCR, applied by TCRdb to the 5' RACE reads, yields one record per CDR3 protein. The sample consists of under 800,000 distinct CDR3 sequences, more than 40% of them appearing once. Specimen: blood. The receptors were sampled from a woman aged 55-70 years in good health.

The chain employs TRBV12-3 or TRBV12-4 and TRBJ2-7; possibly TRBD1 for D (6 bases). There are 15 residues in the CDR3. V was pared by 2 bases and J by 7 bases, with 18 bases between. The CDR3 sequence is CASSLSQGQGNEQYF. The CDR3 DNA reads TGTGCCAGCAGTTTAAGCCAGGGGCAGGGAAATGAGCAGTACTTC.

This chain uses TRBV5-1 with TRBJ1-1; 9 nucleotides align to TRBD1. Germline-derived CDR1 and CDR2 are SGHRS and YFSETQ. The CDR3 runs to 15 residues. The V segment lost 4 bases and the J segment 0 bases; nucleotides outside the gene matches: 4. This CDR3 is CASSMTGGVNTEAFF. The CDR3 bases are TGCGCCAGCAGCATGACAGGGGGGGTGAACACTGAAGCTTTCTTT.

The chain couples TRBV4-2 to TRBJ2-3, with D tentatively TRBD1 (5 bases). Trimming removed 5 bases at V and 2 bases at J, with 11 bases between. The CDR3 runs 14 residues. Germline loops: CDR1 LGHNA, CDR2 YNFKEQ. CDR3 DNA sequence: TGTGCCAGCAGCGCTGGGGCCCACACAGATACGCAGTATTTT. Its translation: CASSAGAHTDTQYF.

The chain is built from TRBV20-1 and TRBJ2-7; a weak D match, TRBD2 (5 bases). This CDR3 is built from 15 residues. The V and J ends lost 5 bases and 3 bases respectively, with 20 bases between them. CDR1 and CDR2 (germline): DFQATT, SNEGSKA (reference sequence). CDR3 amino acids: CSAYPPLSGNYEQYF. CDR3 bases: TGCAGTGCTTACCCTCCTCTGTCGGGGAACTACGAGCAGTACTTC.

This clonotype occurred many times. The DNA for the CDR3 is TGCGCCAGCAGCCAAGATGGGGCTAGCGGAGCCTACAATGAGCAGTACTTC. Translation: CASSQDGASGAYNEQYF. V gene TRBV4-3 combines with J gene TRBJ2-1, with 7 bases lining up with TRBD2. The end of the DNA fits TRBJ2-7 better, so the J call may be wrong. From germline, CDR1 is LGHNA and CDR2 YSLEER. The CDR3 consists of 17 residues.

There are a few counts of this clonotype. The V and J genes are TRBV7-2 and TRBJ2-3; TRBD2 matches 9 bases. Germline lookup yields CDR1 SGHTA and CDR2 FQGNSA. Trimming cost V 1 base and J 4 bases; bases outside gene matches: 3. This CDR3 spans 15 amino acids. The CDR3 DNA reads TGTGCCAGCAGCTTAGGCGGCGGGGGGGCAGATACGCAGTATTTT. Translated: CASSLGGGGADTQYF.

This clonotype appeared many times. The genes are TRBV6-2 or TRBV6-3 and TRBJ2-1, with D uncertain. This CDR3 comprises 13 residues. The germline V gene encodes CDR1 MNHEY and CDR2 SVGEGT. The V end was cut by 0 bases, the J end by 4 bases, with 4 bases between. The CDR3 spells CASSYSGYNEQFF. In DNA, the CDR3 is TGTGCCAGCAGTTACTCAGGGTACAATGAGCAGTTCTTC.

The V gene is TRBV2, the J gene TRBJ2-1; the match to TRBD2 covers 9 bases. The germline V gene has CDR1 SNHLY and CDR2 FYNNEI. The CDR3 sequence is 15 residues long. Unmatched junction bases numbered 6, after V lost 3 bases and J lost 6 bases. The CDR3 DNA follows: TGTGCCAGCAGTGAGCTAGCGGGGTGGGGCAATGAGCAGTTCTTC. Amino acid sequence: CASSELAGWGNEQFF.

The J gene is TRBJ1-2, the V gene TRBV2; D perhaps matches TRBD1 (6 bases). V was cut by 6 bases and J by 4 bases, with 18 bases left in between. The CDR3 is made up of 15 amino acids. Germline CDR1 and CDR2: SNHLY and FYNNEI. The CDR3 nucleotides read TGTGCCAGCAGCAACCATCCCACAGGGACCTATGGCTACACCTTC. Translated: CASSNHPTGTYGYTF.

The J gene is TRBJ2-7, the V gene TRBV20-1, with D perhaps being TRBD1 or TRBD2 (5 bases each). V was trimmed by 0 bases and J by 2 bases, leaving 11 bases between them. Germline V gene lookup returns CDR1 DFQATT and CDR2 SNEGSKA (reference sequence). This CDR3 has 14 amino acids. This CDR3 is CSARDRGWTYEQYF. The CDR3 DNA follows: TGCAGTGCTAGAGATCGGGGCTGGACCTACGAGCAGTACTTC.

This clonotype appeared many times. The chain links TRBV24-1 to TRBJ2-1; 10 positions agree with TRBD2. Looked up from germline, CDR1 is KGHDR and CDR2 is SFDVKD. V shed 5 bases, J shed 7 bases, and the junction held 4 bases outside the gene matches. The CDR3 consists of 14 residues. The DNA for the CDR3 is TGTGCCACCAGTGGAGCGGGGGGGCTAAATGAGCAGTTCTTC. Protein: CATSGAGGLNEQFF.

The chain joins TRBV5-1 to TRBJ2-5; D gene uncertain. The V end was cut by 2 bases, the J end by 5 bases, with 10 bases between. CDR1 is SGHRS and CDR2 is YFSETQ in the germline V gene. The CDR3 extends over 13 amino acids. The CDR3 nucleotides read TGCGCCAGCAGCTTAGGCCATAAGGAGACCCAGTACTTC. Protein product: CASSLGHKETQYF. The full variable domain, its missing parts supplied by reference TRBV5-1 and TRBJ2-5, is KAGVTQTPRYLIKTRGQQVTLSCSPISGHRSVSWYQQTPGQGLQFLFEYFSETQRNKGNFPGRFSGRQFSNSRSEMNVSTLELGDSALYLCASSLGHKETQYFGPGTRLLVL.

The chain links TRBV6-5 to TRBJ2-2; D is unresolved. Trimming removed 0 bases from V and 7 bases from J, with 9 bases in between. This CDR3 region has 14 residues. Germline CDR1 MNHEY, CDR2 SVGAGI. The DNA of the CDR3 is TGTGCCAGCAGTTACTCGAAAGCTCTCGGGGAGCTGTTTTTT. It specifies CASSYSKALGELFF.

CDR3 loop: CSAPSGNQPQHF. The CDR3 DNA is TGCAGTGCTCCCTCGGGGAATCAGCCCCAGCATTTT. This chain uses TRBV20-1 with TRBJ1-5; D ambiguous. Germline V gives CDR1 DFQATT, CDR2 SNEGSKA (reference sequence). V dropped 5 bases and J dropped 4 bases, with 9 bases sitting between them. This CDR3 comprises 12 residues.

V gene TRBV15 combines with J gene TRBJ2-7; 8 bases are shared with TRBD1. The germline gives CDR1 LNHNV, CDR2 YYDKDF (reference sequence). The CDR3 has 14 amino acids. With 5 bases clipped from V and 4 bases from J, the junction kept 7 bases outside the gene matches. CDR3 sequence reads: CATSGGTGGYEQYF. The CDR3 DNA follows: TGTGCCACCAGCGGGGGTACAGGGGGGTACGAGCAGTACTTC.

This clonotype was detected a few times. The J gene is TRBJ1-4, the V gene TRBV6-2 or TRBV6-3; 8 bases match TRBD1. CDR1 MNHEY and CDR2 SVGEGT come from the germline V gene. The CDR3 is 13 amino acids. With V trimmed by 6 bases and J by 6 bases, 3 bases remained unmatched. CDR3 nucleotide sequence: TGTGCCAGCAGGGACAGGGAGGATGAAAAACTGTTTTTT. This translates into CASRDREDEKLFF.

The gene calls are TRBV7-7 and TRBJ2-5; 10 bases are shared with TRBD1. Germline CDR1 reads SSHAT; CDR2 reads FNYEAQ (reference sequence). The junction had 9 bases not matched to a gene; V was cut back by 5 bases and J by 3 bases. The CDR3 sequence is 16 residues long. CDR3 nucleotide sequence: TGTGCCAGCAGCCTGAGAGCTGGGACAGGGGAAGAGACCCAGTACTTC. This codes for CASSLRAGTGEETQYF.

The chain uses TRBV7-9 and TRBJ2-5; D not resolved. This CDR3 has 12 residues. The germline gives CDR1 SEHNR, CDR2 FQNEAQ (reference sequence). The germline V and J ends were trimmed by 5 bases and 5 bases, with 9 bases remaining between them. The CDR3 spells CASSRAWETQYF. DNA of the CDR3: TGTGCCAGCAGCCGAGCCTGGGAGACCCAGTACTTC.

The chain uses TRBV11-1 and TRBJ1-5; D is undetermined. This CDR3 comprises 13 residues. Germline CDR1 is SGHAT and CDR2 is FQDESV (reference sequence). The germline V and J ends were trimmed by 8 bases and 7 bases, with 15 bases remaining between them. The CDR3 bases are TGTGCCAGCTCAGGAGGCGACTTGCAGCCCCAGCATTTT. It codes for CASSGGDLQPQHF.

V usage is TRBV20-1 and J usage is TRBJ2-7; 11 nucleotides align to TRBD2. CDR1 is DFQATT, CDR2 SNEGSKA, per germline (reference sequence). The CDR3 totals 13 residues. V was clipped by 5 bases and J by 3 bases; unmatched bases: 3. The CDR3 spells CSALGLAVYEQYF. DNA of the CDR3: TGCAGTGCTCTGGGACTAGCGGTCTACGAGCAGTACTTC.

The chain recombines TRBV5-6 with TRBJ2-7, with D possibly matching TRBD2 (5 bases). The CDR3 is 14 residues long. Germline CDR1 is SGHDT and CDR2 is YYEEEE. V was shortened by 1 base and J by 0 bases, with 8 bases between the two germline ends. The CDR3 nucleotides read TGTGCCAGCAGCTTGATACGGGACTCCTACGAGCAGTACTTC. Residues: CASSLIRDSYEQYF.

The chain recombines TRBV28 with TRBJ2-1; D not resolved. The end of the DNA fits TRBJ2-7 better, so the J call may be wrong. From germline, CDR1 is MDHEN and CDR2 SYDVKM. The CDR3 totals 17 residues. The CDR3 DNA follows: TGTGCCAGCAGTTCCCCCGAGGTAGGGCCCCCCTTTGGTGAGCAGTACTTC. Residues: CASSSPEVGPPFGEQYF.